Listed below are T cell receptor beta chains from one sample, sequenced in a study of shared clonotypes between healthy human individuals. Using immunoSEQ multiplex PCR, the repertoire was profiled, and TCRdb retains in-frame clones only, with some absent. This sample has over 400,000 clones, with approximately 80% found just once. Sequenced input: PBMCs. Receptor source: a woman between 35 and 50 years old in good health. Some clones in this sample may be carry-over from other donors' samples. Both conserved end residues are part of each CDR3. Each record gives: V gene, D gene, J gene, clone size, CDR3 DNA, CDR3 protein. A D gene is named only where the DNA matches it firmly. Size is omitted from some rows. Given values are once, few, many or a class for expanded clones.

v_call: TRBV30
d_call: .
j_call: TRBJ1-3
clone_size: once
cdr3_nt: TGTGCCTGGAGTCCGGGGTTGGTAAACACCATATATTTT
cdr3_aa: CAWSPGLVNTIYF

v_call: TRBV11-2
d_call: .
j_call: TRBJ2-2
clone_size: .
cdr3_nt: TGTGCCAGCAGTAAATCAGTGGGTGGCGCCGGGGAGCTGTTTTTT
cdr3_aa: CASSKSVGGAGELFF

v_call: TRBV19
d_call: TRBD2
j_call: TRBJ2-7
clone_size: .
cdr3_nt: TGTGCCAGTACCCAAGGACTAGCGGGAGTGTACGAGCAGTACTTC
cdr3_aa: CASTQGLAGVYEQYF

v_call: TRBV4-3
d_call: .
j_call: TRBJ1-5
clone_size: .
cdr3_nt: TGCGCCAGCAGCCGCCAGTTAAGCAATCAGCCCCAGCATTTT
cdr3_aa: CASSRQLSNQPQHF

v_call: TRBV29-1
d_call: .
j_call: TRBJ2-1
clone_size: .
cdr3_nt: TGCAGCGTTGTGCAGTCGGCCAATGAGCAGTTCTTC
cdr3_aa: CSVVQSANEQFF

v_call: TRBV5-6
d_call: .
j_call: TRBJ1-2
clone_size: many
cdr3_nt: TGTGCCAGCAGCCAGAGTACTAACTATGGCTACACCTTC
cdr3_aa: CASSQSTNYGYTF

v_call: TRBV7-2
d_call: TRBD2
j_call: TRBJ2-7
clone_size: .
cdr3_nt: TGTGCCAGCAGCTTCACTAGCGGGACCTACGAGCAGTACTTC
cdr3_aa: CASSFTSGTYEQYF

v_call: TRBV9
d_call: TRBD2
j_call: TRBJ2-1
clone_size: .
cdr3_nt: TGTGCCAGCAGCGCCCGACTAGCGGGAGGGGGGGGCAATGAGCAGTTCTTC
cdr3_aa: CASSARLAGGGGNEQFF

v_call: TRBV5-1
d_call: .
j_call: TRBJ2-1
clone_size: .
cdr3_nt: TGCGCCAGCAGCTCGACAGGCGACCGTACGGGGTACAATGAGCAGTTCTTC
cdr3_aa: CASSSTGDRTGYNEQFF

v_call: TRBV7-9
d_call: .
j_call: TRBJ2-1
clone_size: few
cdr3_nt: TGTGCCAGCAGCCCCCCCCAGCGGGCATACAATGAGCAGTTCTTC
cdr3_aa: CASSPPQRAYNEQFF

v_call: TRBV27
d_call: .
j_call: TRBJ2-7
clone_size: .
cdr3_nt: TGTGCCAGCAGAGGGGGGGCCCCCTACGAGCAGTACTTC
cdr3_aa: CASRGGAPYEQYF

v_call: TRBV7-6
d_call: TRBD2
j_call: TRBJ2-7
clone_size: .
cdr3_nt: TGTGCCAGCAGCTTGTCGGCGGGAGCGGTCGACGAGCAGTACTTC
cdr3_aa: CASSLSAGAVDEQYF

v_call: TRBV11-2
d_call: .
j_call: TRBJ2-5
clone_size: .
cdr3_nt: TGTGCCAGCAGCTTAGGGACTACACAGGAGACCCAGTACTTC
cdr3_aa: CASSLGTTQETQYF

v_call: TRBV5-1
d_call: .
j_call: TRBJ2-7
clone_size: .
cdr3_nt: TGCGCCAGCGGGCGGAACGGGAGACACTCCTACGAGCAGTACTTC
cdr3_aa: CASGRNGRHSYEQYF

v_call: TRBV5-5
d_call: .
j_call: TRBJ2-3
clone_size: .
cdr3_nt: TGTGTCAGCAGCTTGGTCCTACGGGGAGATACGCAGTATTTT
cdr3_aa: CVSSLVLRGDTQYF

v_call: TRBV7-2
d_call: .
j_call: TRBJ1-2
clone_size: few
cdr3_nt: TGTGCCAGCAGCGAAAACAGGGCGGGCTATGGCTACACCTTC
cdr3_aa: CASSENRAGYGYTF

v_call: TRBV19
d_call: .
j_call: TRBJ1-5
clone_size: .
cdr3_nt: TGTGCCAGTAGTATTCTGGGAAGTGATCAGCCCCAGCATTTT
cdr3_aa: CASSILGSDQPQHF

v_call: TRBV15
d_call: .
j_call: TRBJ2-1
clone_size: .
cdr3_nt: TGTGCCACCAGCATAAGGTTCTACAATGAGCAGTTCTTC
cdr3_aa: CATSIRFYNEQFF

v_call: TRBV6-9
d_call: .
j_call: TRBJ1-1
clone_size: .
cdr3_nt: TGTGCCAGCAGCGCAGGGAAGAACACTGAAGCTTTCTTT
cdr3_aa: CASSAGKNTEAFF

v_call: TRBV10-3
d_call: .
j_call: TRBJ1-1
clone_size: .
cdr3_nt: TGTGCCATCAGTGTGGGGACAGAAGCTTTCTTT
cdr3_aa: CAISVGTEAFF

v_call: TRBV11-2
d_call: .
j_call: TRBJ2-5
clone_size: .
cdr3_nt: TGTGCCAGCAGCCGAGGACCAAGGGAGACCCAGTACTTC
cdr3_aa: CASSRGPRETQYF

v_call: TRBV11-1
d_call: .
j_call: TRBJ2-1
clone_size: .
cdr3_nt: TGTGCCAGCAGCTTAGAAACTGGAAATGAGCAGTTCTTC
cdr3_aa: CASSLETGNEQFF

v_call: TRBV11-3
d_call: TRBD1
j_call: TRBJ2-2
clone_size: .
cdr3_nt: TGTGCCAGCAGCTTAGGGCTGCGACAGGGGAACACCGGGGAGCTGTTTTTT
cdr3_aa: CASSLGLRQGNTGELFF

v_call: TRBV14
d_call: .
j_call: TRBJ2-7
clone_size: few
cdr3_nt: TGTGCCAGCAGCCAAGATCGGGGCAATCGGCGCGAGCAGTACTTC
cdr3_aa: CASSQDRGNRREQYF

v_call: TRBV2
d_call: .
j_call: TRBJ2-2
clone_size: few
cdr3_nt: TGTGCCAGCAGTGAACGCCAGGGGCCAGGGGTCACCGGGGAGCTGTTTTTT
cdr3_aa: CASSERQGPGVTGELFF

v_call: TRBV5-1
d_call: .
j_call: TRBJ2-6
clone_size: .
cdr3_nt: TGCGCCAGCAGCTTGGCCGGAGGAGCTGGGGCCAACGTCCTGACTTTC
cdr3_aa: CASSLAGGAGANVLTF

v_call: TRBV5-1
d_call: .
j_call: TRBJ2-5
clone_size: .
cdr3_nt: TGCGCCAGCAGCTCGCCCCAAGAGACCCAGTACTTC
cdr3_aa: CASSSPQETQYF